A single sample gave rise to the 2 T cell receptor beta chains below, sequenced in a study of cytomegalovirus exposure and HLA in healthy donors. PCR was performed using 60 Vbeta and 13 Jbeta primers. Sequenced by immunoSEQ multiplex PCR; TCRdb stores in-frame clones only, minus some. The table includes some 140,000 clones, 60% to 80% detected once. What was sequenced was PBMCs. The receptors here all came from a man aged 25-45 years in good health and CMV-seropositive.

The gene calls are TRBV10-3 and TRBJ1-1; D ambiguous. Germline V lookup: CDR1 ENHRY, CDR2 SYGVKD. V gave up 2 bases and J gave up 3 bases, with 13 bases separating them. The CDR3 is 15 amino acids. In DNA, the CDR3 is TGTGCCATCAGTGAGAGTAGAGGGATGGACACTGAAGCTTTCTTT. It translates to CAISESRGMDTEAFF.

In DNA, the CDR3 is TGTGCCAGCAGCTTGAGCGGGAGCTCCTACAATGAGCAGTTCTTC. Its protein is CASSLSGSSYNEQFF. This chain links TRBV7-2 with TRBJ2-1, with 8 bases lining up with TRBD2. CDR3 length equals 15 residues. Germline V gives CDR1 SGHTA, CDR2 FQGNSA. Trimming at V came to 3 bases and at J to 0 bases, leaving 1 base not matched to a gene.